This TCR beta chain was obtained from a study of blood T cell repertoires in COVID-19. Overall study context: Samples representing acute and convalescent COVID-19 were sourced from the United States, Italy and Spain. Sources were T cells, B-cell-depleted T cells, or PBMCs; the material itself was cDNA or gDNA.

As processed by the authors: The authors estimated nucleated cell counts from reference gene primer amplification. Using immunoSEQ multiplex PCR, the repertoire was profiled, and TCRdb retains in-frame clones only, with some absent. V, J and clone size derive from that table, while D and trimming were established from the DNA sequence. The sample carries more than 30,000 clones, around 86% recorded once. The CDR3 covers 17 residues. V trimming: 4 bases; J trimming: 0 bases; junction bases outside the gene matches: 9. Germline V gives CDR1 LNHDA, CDR2 SQIVND (reference sequence). The chain links TRBV19 to TRBJ1-1; 9 nucleotides agree with TRBD1. The sequencing sample was made of peripheral blood. The origin of this receptor is a man aged 50-60 years with active or convalescent COVID-19. The CDR3 DNA reads as TGTGCCAGTAGTAAGCGGGACAGGGCATACATGAACACTGAAGCTTTCTTT. It encodes CASSKRDRAYMNTEAFF. The full variable domain, rest sourced from reference TRBV19 and TRBJ1-1, is DGGITQSPKYLFRKEGQNVTLSCEQNLNHDAMYWYRQDPGQGLRLIYYSQIVNDFQKGDIAEGYSVSREKKESFPLTVTSAQKNPTAFYLCASSKRDRAYMNTEAFFGQGTRLTVV.